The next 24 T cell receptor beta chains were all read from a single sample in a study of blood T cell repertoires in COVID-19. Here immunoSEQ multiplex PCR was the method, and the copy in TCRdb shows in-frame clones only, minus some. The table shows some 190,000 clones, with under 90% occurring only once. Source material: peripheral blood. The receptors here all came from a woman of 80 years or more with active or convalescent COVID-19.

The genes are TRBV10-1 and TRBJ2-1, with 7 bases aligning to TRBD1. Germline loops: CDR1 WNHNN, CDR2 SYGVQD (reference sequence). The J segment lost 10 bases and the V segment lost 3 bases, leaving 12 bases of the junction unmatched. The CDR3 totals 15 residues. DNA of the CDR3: TGCGCCAGCAGTGATGGCGACGGGACAGTGGAGGAGCAGTTCTTC. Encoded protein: CASSDGDGTVEEQFF.

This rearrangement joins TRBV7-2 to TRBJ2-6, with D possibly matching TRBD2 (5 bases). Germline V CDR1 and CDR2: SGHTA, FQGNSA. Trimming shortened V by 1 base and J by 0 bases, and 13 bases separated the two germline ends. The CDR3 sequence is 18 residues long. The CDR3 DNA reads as TGTGCCAGCAGCTTAGAGGGAGATCTGATCTCTGGGGCCAACGTCCTGACTTTC. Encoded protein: CASSLEGDLISGANVLTF. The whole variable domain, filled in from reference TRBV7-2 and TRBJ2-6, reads GAGVSQSPSNKVTEKGKDVELRCDPISGHTALYWYRQSLGQGLEFLIYFQGNSAPDKSGLPSDRFSAERTGGSVSTLTIQRTQQEDSAVYLCASSLEGDLISGANVLTFGAGSRLTVL.

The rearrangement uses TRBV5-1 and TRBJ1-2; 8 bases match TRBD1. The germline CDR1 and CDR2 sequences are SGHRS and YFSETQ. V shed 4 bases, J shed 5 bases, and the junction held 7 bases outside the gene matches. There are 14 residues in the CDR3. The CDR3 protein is CASSPGQVYYGYTF. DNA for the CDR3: TGCGCCAGCAGCCCGGGACAGGTCTATTATGGCTACACCTTC.

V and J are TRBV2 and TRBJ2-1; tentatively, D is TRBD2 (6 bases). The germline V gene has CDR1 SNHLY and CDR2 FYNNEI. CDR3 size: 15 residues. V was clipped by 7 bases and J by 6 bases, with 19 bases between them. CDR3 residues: CASTYGVGGRNEQFF. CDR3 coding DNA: TGTGCCAGCACCTATGGAGTAGGAGGGCGCAATGAGCAGTTCTTC.

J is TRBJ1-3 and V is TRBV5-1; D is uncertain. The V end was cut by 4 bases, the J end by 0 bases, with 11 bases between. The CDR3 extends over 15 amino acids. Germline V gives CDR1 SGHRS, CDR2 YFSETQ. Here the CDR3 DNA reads TGCGCCAGCAGCCGTGACTCCCACTCTGGAAACACCATATATTTT. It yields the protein CASSRDSHSGNTIYF.

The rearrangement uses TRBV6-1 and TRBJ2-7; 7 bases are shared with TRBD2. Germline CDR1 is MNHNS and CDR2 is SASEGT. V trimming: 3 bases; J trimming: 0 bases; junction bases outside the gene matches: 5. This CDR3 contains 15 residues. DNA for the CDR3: TGTGCCAGCAGTGAGCTAGCGGTAAGCTCCTACGAGCAGTACTTC. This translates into CASSELAVSSYEQYF.

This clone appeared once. CDR3 sequence reads: CASSVGQGAVTQYF. The CDR3 nucleotides read TGCGCCAGCAGCGTAGGACAGGGGGCGGTGACCCAGTACTTC. The chain is built from TRBV5-1 and TRBJ2-5; 11 bases match TRBD1. Unmatched junction bases numbered 6, after V lost 4 bases and J lost 7 bases. Germline assignment: CDR1 SGHRS and CDR2 YFSETQ. The CDR3 has 14 residues.

The CDR3 loop reads CASTRRAGDAANYGYTF. In DNA, the CDR3 is TGTGCCAGCACCAGGCGGGCAGGGGACGCGGCTAACTATGGCTACACCTTC. This sequence joins TRBV27 and TRBJ1-2; TRBD1 might be the D (6 bases). The germline V gene encodes CDR1 MNHEY and CDR2 SMNVEV (reference sequence). Trimming took off 7 bases at V and 0 bases at J, with 21 bases between the two ends. The length of the CDR3 is 17 residues.

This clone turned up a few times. CDR3 nucleotides: TGTGCCAGTAGTATGGGTCCGGGTGGGAGGAGGGAGCTGTTTTTT. As protein: CASSMGPGGRRELFF. The chain links TRBV19 to TRBJ2-2; D might be TRBD2 (6 bases). The germline CDR1 and CDR2 sequences are LNHDA and SQIVND (reference sequence). The CDR3 sequence is 15 residues long. V dropped 3 bases and J dropped 9 bases, with 17 bases sitting between them.

The CDR3 is CASSQGGSMNTEAFF. In DNA form, the CDR3 reads TGCGCCAGCAGCCAAGGGGGCAGTATGAACACTGAAGCTTTCTTT. The chain uses TRBV4-1 and TRBJ1-1, with D maybe TRBD1 (5 bases). Germline V lookup: CDR1 MGHRA, CDR2 YSYEKL. V lost 1 base and J 0 bases, leaving 9 bases between the germline ends. CDR3 length: 15 residues.

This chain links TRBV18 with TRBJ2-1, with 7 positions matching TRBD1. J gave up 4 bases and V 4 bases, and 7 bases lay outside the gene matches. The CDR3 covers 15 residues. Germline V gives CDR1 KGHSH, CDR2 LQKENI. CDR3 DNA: TGTGCCAGCTCACTCAGGGGGACCCGTTACAATGAGCAGTTCTTC. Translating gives CASSLRGTRYNEQFF.

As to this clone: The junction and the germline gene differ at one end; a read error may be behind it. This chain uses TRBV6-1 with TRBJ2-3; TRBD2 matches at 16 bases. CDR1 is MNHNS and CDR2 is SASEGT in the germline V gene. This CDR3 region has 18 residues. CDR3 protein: CASREGTSGRADTDTQYF. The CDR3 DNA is TGTGCCAGCAGGGAAGGGACTAGCGGGAGGGCAGATACAGATACGCAGTATTTT.

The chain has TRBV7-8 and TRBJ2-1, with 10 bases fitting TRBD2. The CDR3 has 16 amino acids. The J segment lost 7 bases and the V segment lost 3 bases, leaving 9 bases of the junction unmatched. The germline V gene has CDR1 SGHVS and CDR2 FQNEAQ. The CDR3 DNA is TGTGCCAGCAGCTTTCCTAGCGGGAGAGTAAGGAATGAGCAGTTCTTC. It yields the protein CASSFPSGRVRNEQFF.

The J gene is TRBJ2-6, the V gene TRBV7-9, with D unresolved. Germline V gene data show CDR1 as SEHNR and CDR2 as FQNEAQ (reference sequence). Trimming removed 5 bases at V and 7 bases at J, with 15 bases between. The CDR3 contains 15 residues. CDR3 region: CASSPSSGYANVLTF. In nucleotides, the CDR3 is TGTGCCAGCAGCCCCTCGTCCGGGTACGCCAACGTCCTGACTTTC.

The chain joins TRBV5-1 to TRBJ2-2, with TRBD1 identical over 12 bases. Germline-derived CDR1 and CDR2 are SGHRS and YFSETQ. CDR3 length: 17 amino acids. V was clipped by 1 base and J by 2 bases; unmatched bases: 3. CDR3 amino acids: CASSLWDRGLNTGELFF. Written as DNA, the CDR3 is TGCGCCAGCAGCTTGTGGGACAGGGGGCTTAACACCGGGGAGCTGTTTTTT.

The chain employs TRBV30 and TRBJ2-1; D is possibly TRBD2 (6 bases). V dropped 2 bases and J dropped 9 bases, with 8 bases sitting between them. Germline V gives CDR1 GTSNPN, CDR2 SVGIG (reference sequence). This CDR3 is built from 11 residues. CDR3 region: CAWSPGAEQFF. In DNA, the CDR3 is TGTGCCTGGAGTCCGGGAGCTGAGCAGTTCTTC.

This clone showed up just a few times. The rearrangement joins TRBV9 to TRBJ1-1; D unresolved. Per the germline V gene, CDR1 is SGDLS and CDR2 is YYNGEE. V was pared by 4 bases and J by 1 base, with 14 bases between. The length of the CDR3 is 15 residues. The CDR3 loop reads CASSPPAGWNTEAFF. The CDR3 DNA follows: TGTGCCAGCAGCCCCCCAGCGGGTTGGAACACTGAAGCTTTCTTT.

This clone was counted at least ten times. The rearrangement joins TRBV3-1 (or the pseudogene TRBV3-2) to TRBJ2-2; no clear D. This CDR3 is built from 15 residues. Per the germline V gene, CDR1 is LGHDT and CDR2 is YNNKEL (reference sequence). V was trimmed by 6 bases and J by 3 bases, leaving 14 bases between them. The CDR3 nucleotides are TGTGCCAGCAGTCGAAACGGAGTTCACACCGGGGAGCTGTTTTTT. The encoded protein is CASSRNGVHTGELFF.

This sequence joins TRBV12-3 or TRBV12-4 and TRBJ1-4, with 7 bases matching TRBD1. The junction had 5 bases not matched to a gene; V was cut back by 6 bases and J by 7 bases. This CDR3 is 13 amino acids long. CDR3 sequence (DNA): TGTGCCAGCAGAATACAGGGGACTGAAAAACTGTTTTTT. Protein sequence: CASRIQGTEKLFF.

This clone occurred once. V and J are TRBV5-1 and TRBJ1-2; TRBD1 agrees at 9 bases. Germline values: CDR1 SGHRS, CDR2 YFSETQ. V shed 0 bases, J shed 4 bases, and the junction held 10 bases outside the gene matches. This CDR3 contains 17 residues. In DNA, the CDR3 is TGCGCCAGCAGCTTGGTAGCCTCCGGACAGGGGAGCTATGGCTACACCTTC. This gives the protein CASSLVASGQGSYGYTF.

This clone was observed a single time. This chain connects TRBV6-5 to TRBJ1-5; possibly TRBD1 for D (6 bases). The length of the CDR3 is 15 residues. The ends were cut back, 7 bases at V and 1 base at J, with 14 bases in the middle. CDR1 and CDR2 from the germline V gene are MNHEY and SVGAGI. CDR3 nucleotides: TGTGCCAGCACTACGGACAGAACGAGCAATCAGCCCCAGCATTTT. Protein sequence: CASTTDRTSNQPQHF.

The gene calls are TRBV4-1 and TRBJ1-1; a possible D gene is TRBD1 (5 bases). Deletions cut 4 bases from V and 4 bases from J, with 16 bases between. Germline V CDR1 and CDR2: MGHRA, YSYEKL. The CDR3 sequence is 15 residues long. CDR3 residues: CASSPRLGGTTEAFF. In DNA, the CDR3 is TGCGCCAGCAGCCCCCGTCTCGGAGGGACCACTGAAGCTTTCTTT.

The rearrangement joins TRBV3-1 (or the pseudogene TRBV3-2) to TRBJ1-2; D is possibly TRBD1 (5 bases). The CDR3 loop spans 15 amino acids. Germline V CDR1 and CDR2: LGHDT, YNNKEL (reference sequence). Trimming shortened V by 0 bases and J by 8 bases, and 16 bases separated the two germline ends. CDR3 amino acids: CASSQDRGSQAGYTF. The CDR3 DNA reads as TGTGCCAGCAGCCAAGATCGGGGGTCCCAGGCGGGCTACACCTTC.

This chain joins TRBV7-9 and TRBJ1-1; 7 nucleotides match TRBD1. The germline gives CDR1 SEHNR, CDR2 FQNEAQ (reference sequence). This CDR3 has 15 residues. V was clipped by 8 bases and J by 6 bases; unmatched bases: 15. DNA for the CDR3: TGTGCCAGCGGAAAAGGGGGCGGTTTTTTCCCTGAAGCTTTCTTT. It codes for CASGKGGGFFPEAFF. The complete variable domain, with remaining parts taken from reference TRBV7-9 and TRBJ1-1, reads DTGVSQNPRHKITKRGQNVTFRCDPISEHNRLYWYRQTLGQGPEFLTYFQNEAQLEKSRLLSDRFSAERPKGSFSTLEIQRTEQGDSAMYLCASGKGGGFFPEAFFGQGTRLTVV.